These 18 T cell receptor beta chains share one sample of origin, sequenced in a study of cytotoxic CD8 clonotypes in ibrutinib-treated CLL. Method: immunoSEQ multiplex PCR; TCRdb's copy keeps in-frame clones and lacks some. There are thousands of clones in the sample; roughly 71% occur only once, and around 36% lies in the top ten. Sample: PBMCs, taken before ibrutinib treatment. All receptors derive from a human donor with chronic lymphocytic leukemia.

The chain uses TRBV5-1 and TRBJ2-3; D might be TRBD1 or TRBD2, each matching 5 bases. From germline, CDR1 is SGHRS and CDR2 YFSETQ. The V gene lost 0 bases and the J gene lost 5 bases, with 13 bases spanning the gap. The CDR3 has 15 amino acids. The CDR3 sequence: CASSLAGARGDTQYF. CDR3 in DNA: TGCGCCAGCAGCTTGGCCGGGGCCCGGGGAGATACGCAGTATTTT.

This chain uses TRBV27 with TRBJ2-7; D call uncertain. Per germline, CDR1 MNHEY and CDR2 SMNVEV (reference sequence). The CDR3 consists of 14 residues. V lost 3 bases and J lost 0, with 9 bases in between. Here the CDR3 reads CASSLSTASYEQYF. In nucleotides, the CDR3 is TGTGCCAGCAGTTTGAGTACGGCCTCCTACGAGCAGTACTTC.

This clone was detected once. The chain carries TRBV27 and TRBJ1-2; D gene ambiguous. V was shortened by 0 bases and J by 0 bases, with 17 bases between the two germline ends. Germline CDR1 MNHEY, CDR2 SMNVEV (reference sequence). The CDR3 is made up of 18 amino acids. CDR3 in amino acids: CASSLSSGSAIANYGYTF. DNA of the CDR3: TGTGCCAGCAGTTTATCGTCAGGCAGCGCCATTGCTAACTATGGCTACACCTTC.

The rearrangement links TRBV5-5 to TRBJ1-1; D not resolved. The V and J ends lost 3 bases and 3 bases respectively, with 6 bases between them. The CDR3 has 12 residues. Germline CDR1 reads SGHKS; CDR2 reads YYEKEE (reference sequence). DNA for the CDR3: TGTGCCAGCAGCTCCCATGACACTGAAGCTTTCTTT. It specifies CASSSHDTEAFF. The variable domain in full, completed from reference TRBV5-5 and TRBJ1-1, reads DAGVTQSPTHLIKTRGQQVTLRCSPISGHKSVSWYQQVLGQGPQFIFQYYEKEERGRGNFPDRFSARQFPNYSSELNVNALLLGDSALYLCASSSHDTEAFFGQGTRLTVV.

This chain's CDR3 is CASATPTGGYNEQFF. The DNA of the CDR3 is TGTGCCAGCGCTACGCCGACGGGAGGGTACAATGAGCAGTTCTTC. The genes are TRBV28 and TRBJ2-1; 8 bases align to TRBD2. The CDR3 covers 15 residues. V shed 8 bases and J 4 bases; nucleotides not matched to a gene: 10. The germline V gene encodes CDR1 MDHEN and CDR2 SYDVKM.

This sequence joins TRBV10-3 and TRBJ1-4; TRBD1 might be the D (5 bases). Trimming removed 8 bases at V and 7 bases at J, with 8 bases between. Germline V gene data show CDR1 as ENHRY and CDR2 as SYGVKD. The CDR3 extends over 11 amino acids. Here the CDR3 DNA reads TGTGCCATCTCCGGGGGTGAAAAACTGTTTTTT. Translating it yields CAISGGEKLFF.

The CDR3 reads CASSFLADPYNEQFF. CDR3 DNA sequence: TGTGCCAGCAGCTTCTTAGCGGACCCCTACAATGAGCAGTTCTTC. The chain links TRBV11-2 to TRBJ2-1; tentative D call: TRBD2 (6 bases). Trimming left V 3 bases short and J 2 bases short, with 11 bases between. This CDR3 spans 15 amino acids. Germline V gene lookup returns CDR1 SGHAT and CDR2 FQNNGV.

The chain has TRBV7-2 and TRBJ2-1, with D maybe TRBD2 (6 bases). Germline loops: CDR1 SGHTA, CDR2 FQGNSA. The length of the CDR3 is 13 residues. The V and J ends lost 3 bases and 6 bases respectively, with 9 bases between them. This CDR3 is CASSFMGGNEQFF. The CDR3 nucleotides read TGTGCCAGCAGCTTTATGGGGGGCAATGAGCAGTTCTTC.

The chain combines TRBV5-6 with TRBJ2-1; 9 bases agree with TRBD2. The CDR3 consists of 15 residues. V shed 0 bases, J shed 3 bases, and the junction held 1 base outside the gene matches. Germline CDR1 reads SGHDT; CDR2 reads YYEEEE. Written as DNA, the CDR3 is TGTGCCAGCAGCTTGGGTAGCGGGAGCTACAATGAGCAGTTCTTC. Its translation is CASSLGSGSYNEQFF.

Written as DNA, the CDR3 is TGTGCCAGCAGTTTCGGGGGGAGGGGATATGGGCAGTACTTC. It yields the protein CASSFGGRGYGQYF. The chain links TRBV28 to TRBJ2-7, with 7 nucleotides matching TRBD2. Germline values: CDR1 MDHEN, CDR2 SYDVKM. This CDR3 region has 14 residues. Trimming at V came to 3 bases and at J to 9 bases, leaving 11 bases not matched to a gene. Drawing the rest from reference TRBV28 and TRBJ2-7, the complete variable domain is DVKVTQSSRYLVKRTGEKVFLECVQDMDHENMFWYRQDPGLGLRLIYFSYDVKMKEKGDIPEGYSVSREKKERFSLILESASTNQTSMYLCASSFGGRGYGQYFGPGTRLTVT.

In this sample, this clone turned up a few times. The V gene is TRBV11-1, the J gene TRBJ1-1; the D gene is possibly TRBD1 (6 bases). The CDR3 runs 15 residues. The germline V gene has CDR1 SGHAT and CDR2 FQDESV (reference sequence). Trimming took 1 base from V and 2 from J, leaving 11 bases between them. CDR3 nucleotide sequence: TGTGCCAGCAGCTTAGTTGGCAGGGGTAACACTGAAGCTTTCTTT. It codes for CASSLVGRGNTEAFF.

This chain connects TRBV19 to TRBJ2-5, with no clear D. The CDR3 loop spans 13 amino acids. Trimming stripped 3 bases from V and 2 bases from J, with 7 bases between. Germline lookup yields CDR1 LNHDA and CDR2 SQIVND (reference sequence). The CDR3 loop reads CASSIVHQETQYF. The CDR3 nucleotides are TGTGCCAGTAGTATTGTCCATCAAGAGACCCAGTACTTC. Together with reference TRBV19 and TRBJ2-5, the CDR3 gives the full variable domain: DGGITQSPKYLFRKEGQNVTLSCEQNLNHDAMYWYRQDPGQGLRLIYYSQIVNDFQKGDIAEGYSVSREKKESFPLTVTSAQKNPTAFYLCASSIVHQETQYFGPGTRLLVL.

This clone was found a few times. The J gene is TRBJ1-3, the V gene TRBV6-1; no clear D. The CDR3 runs 13 residues. V was shortened by 1 base and J by 2 bases, with 3 bases between the two germline ends. Germline loops: CDR1 MNHNS, CDR2 SASEGT. As DNA, the CDR3 is TGTGCCAGCAGTGAAGTGGCTGGAAACACCATATATTTT. Protein sequence: CASSEVAGNTIYF.

This clone was seen only once. V and J are TRBV15 and TRBJ2-1; D ambiguous. Germline V gene lookup returns CDR1 LNHNV and CDR2 YYDKDF (reference sequence). V was pared by 3 bases and J by 8 bases, with 8 bases between. The CDR3 has 12 amino acids. The DNA for the CDR3 is TGTGCCACCAGCAGGGTGGGTGATGAGCAGTTCTTC. This gives the protein CATSRVGDEQFF. Looking up the rest from reference TRBV15 and TRBJ2-1 gives the full variable domain: DAMVIQNPRYQVTQFGKPVTLSCSQTLNHNVMYWYQQKSSQAPKLLFHYYDKDFNNEADTPDNFQSRRPNTSFCFLDIRSPGLGDTAMYLCATSRVGDEQFFGPGTRLTVL.

The rearrangement uses TRBV7-9 and TRBJ1-3; 7 bases fit TRBD1. After removal of 5 bases from V and 0 bases from J, the junction contained 13 bases not matched to a gene. The V gene's germline CDR1 is SEHNR and CDR2 FQNEAQ (reference sequence). The CDR3 is made up of 18 amino acids. CDR3 protein: CASSLPISGGVSGNTIYF. CDR3 bases: TGTGCCAGCAGCCTGCCGATTTCAGGGGGAGTCTCTGGAAACACCATATATTTT.

This clone turned up a few times. CDR3 coding DNA: TGTGCCACTAACCCAACAGGGGGCTTGGGCTACACCTTC. This sequence encodes CATNPTGGLGYTF. The chain is built from TRBV19 and TRBJ1-2; TRBD1 aligns across 9 bases. V was clipped by 10 bases and J by 8 bases; unmatched bases: 11. CDR1 LNHDA and CDR2 SQIVND come from the germline V gene (reference sequence). The CDR3 loop spans 13 amino acids.

Relative to its sample, this clone is medium-sized (0.01 to 0.1%). The V gene is TRBV5-1, the J gene TRBJ1-4, with 8 bases aligning to TRBD1. The CDR3 extends over 15 amino acids. V shed 1 base and J 6 bases; nucleotides not matched to a gene: 5. Germline V gene sequence: CDR1 SGHRS, CDR2 YFSETQ. CDR3 coding DNA: TGCGCCAGCAGCTTGCAGGGGGCTCAGGATGAAAAACTGTTTTTT. It encodes CASSLQGAQDEKLFF.

This clone was seen a few times. The chain joins TRBV5-1 to TRBJ1-1; D is ambiguous. The CDR3 sequence is 16 residues long. The V gene lost 0 bases and the J gene lost 4 bases, with 16 bases spanning the gap. Germline V gene lookup returns CDR1 SGHRS and CDR2 YFSETQ. The CDR3 DNA reads TGCGCCAGCAGCTTGGCCATTAACGCATTCGGCACTGAAGCTTTCTTT. Amino acids: CASSLAINAFGTEAFF.